The next 11 T cell receptor beta chains were all read from a single sample in a study of blood T cell repertoires in COVID-19. The assay was immunoSEQ multiplex PCR, and TCRdb's table has in-frame clones only and misses some. The data hold under 130,000 clones, with more than 80% observed a single time. The sample was peripheral blood. Source of these receptors: a woman between 70 and 85 years old with acute or convalescent COVID-19.

The chain recombines TRBV24-1 with TRBJ1-1; a weak D match, TRBD1 (6 bases). CDR3 length: 17 residues. V lost 3 bases to trimming and J lost 4 bases, with 20 bases between them. In germline, CDR1 is KGHDR, CDR2 SFDVKD. The CDR3 region has the DNA TGTGCCACCAGTGATCCGTCGAGGGGGGGGGTCGGCACTGAAGCTTTCTTT. It yields the protein CATSDPSRGGVGTEAFF.

Ten or more counts support this clone. Written as DNA, the CDR3 is TGTGCCAGCAGTGAAGCACCCGGGACACTCTACGAGCAGTACTTC. It yields the protein CASSEAPGTLYEQYF. This chain links TRBV2 with TRBJ2-7; D might be TRBD1 (6 bases). With 0 bases removed from V and 3 bases from J, the gap between germline ends came to 12 bases. The CDR3 has 15 residues. CDR1 is SNHLY, CDR2 FYNNEI, per germline.

The V gene is TRBV11-2, the J gene TRBJ2-7; 14 positions match TRBD2. The length of the CDR3 is 15 residues. The germline V gene encodes CDR1 SGHAT and CDR2 FQNNGV. V dropped 3 bases and J dropped 2; count of bases not matched to a gene: 0. The CDR3 region is CASSLGLAGAYEQYF. The CDR3 coding sequence is TGTGCCAGCAGCTTGGGACTAGCGGGGGCCTACGAGCAGTACTTC.

The chain joins TRBV11-1 to TRBJ2-7, with a tentative D call TRBD2 (6 bases). V lost 0 bases to trimming and J lost 6 bases, with 9 bases between them. Germline V gene lookup returns CDR1 SGHAT and CDR2 FQDESV (reference sequence). The CDR3 covers 13 residues. This CDR3 reads CASSLAVAAEQYF. The CDR3 bases are TGTGCCAGCAGCTTAGCGGTAGCGGCCGAGCAGTACTTC.

The rearrangement joins TRBV6-6 to TRBJ2-3; 7 bases match TRBD2. CDR3 length: 17 amino acids. J lost 3 bases, V lost 5 bases, and 14 bases had no gene match. Germline CDR1 reads MNHNY; CDR2 reads SVGAGI (reference sequence). The CDR3 DNA reads as TGTGCCAGCAGTCCCCGCGGAGCGGGGCTTCTGACAGATACGCAGTATTTT. Its translation: CASSPRGAGLLTDTQYF.

This sequence joins TRBV5-1 and TRBJ2-7, with 8 bases fitting TRBD1. The germline gives CDR1 SGHRS, CDR2 YFSETQ. The V and J ends lost 3 bases and 1 base, in that order; junction bases with no gene match: 3. The CDR3 spans 14 residues. The CDR3 bases are TGCGCCAGCAGCTCAGGGACAGGTTCCTACGAGCAGTACTTC. Protein sequence: CASSSGTGSYEQYF.

The V and J genes are TRBV28 and TRBJ1-6; 7 bases align to TRBD1. This CDR3 has 15 residues. The junction had 6 bases not matched to a gene; V was cut back by 6 bases and J by 4 bases. Germline V gene sequence: CDR1 MDHEN, CDR2 SYDVKM. Here the CDR3 reads CASSRRGAYNSPLHF. The CDR3, as DNA: TGTGCCAGCAGCCGCAGGGGGGCATATAATTCACCCCTCCACTTT.

The chain joins TRBV18 to TRBJ2-7; 10 nucleotides match TRBD2. This CDR3 comprises 15 residues. Germline CDR1 reads KGHSH; CDR2 reads LQKENI. V dropped 1 base and J dropped 2; count of bases not matched to a gene: 2. The DNA for the CDR3 is TGTGCCAGCTCACCACGTAGCGGGGGGACCTACGAGCAGTACTTC. Its protein product is CASSPRSGGTYEQYF.

V gene TRBV19 combines with J gene TRBJ2-1; 14 bases fit TRBD2. V shed 5 bases and J 9 bases; nucleotides not matched to a gene: 3. The length of the CDR3 is 14 residues. In germline, CDR1 is LNHDA, CDR2 SQIVND (reference sequence). The CDR3 sequence: CASSGLAGGTEQFF. CDR3 in DNA: TGTGCCAGTAGTGGACTAGCGGGAGGCACTGAGCAGTTCTTC.

The chain carries TRBV7-2 and TRBJ1-2; 8 bases line up with TRBD1. This CDR3 contains 14 residues. V lost 5 bases to trimming and J lost 4 bases; unmatched junction nucleotides: 6. Germline V gene lookup returns CDR1 SGHTA and CDR2 FQGNSA. CDR3 sequence reads: CASSAGTGPYGYTF. The CDR3, as DNA: TGTGCCAGCAGCGCCGGGACAGGCCCCTATGGCTACACCTTC.

This clone has a handful of counts. The chain is built from TRBV27 and TRBJ1-5; a possible D gene is TRBD1 (6 bases). V was shortened by 2 bases and J by 3 bases, with 8 bases between the two germline ends. Germline V CDR1 and CDR2: MNHEY, SMNVEV (reference sequence). The CDR3 runs to 14 residues. The CDR3 region has the DNA TGTGCCAGCAGTTTAGGACAGTCCAATCAGCCCCAGCATTTT. Translated: CASSLGQSNQPQHF.